This TCR beta chain derives from a study of Ad26.COV2.S vaccination and SARS-CoV-2 variants (dated by TCRdb to the early 2020s). Concerning the study at large: Vaccine-arm donors were drawn from COV1001, a multicentre, randomized, double-blind, placebo-controlled phase I-IIa trial of Ad26.COV2.S in healthy adults. Ad26.COV2.S was given intramuscularly at 5x10^10 or 1x10^11 viral particles, as a single shot or as two shots 56 days apart. TCRbeta repertoire sequencing was used to assess the specificity and breadth of SARS-CoV-2-reactive T cell receptors after Ad26.COV2.S vaccination. The TCR-sequenced set comprised around 30 samples: around 20 Ad26.COV2.S vaccine recipients, 5 placebo recipients and 8 SARS-CoV-2 convalescent individuals. Trial participants were randomized into five groups of five, in which low-dose or high-dose Ad26.COV2.S was given once or twice, or placebo was given on both occasions. Investigators did not know the trial group allocation while performing experiments and assessing outcomes. The full study reports these points: After vaccination, spike-specific CD8+ and CD4+ T cell responses were reported to show substantial breadth. Ad26.COV2.S recipients had higher spike-specific TCR breadth than placebo recipients (P = 0.0014). According to the authors, total T cell responses may have been underestimated by the TCR breadth and depth analyses. Vaccine and placebo recipients had comparable non-spike TCR breadth, which fits with the vaccine containing only spike. The study lacked the statistical power to compare responses across vaccine doses or regimens.

On this clone itself: Which antigen it targets is not known. No per-base quality is available; no much larger clone lies one base away.

From the cysteine through the phenylalanine, the CDR3 covers 17 amino acids. This entry keeps only the CDR3 DNA: 51 bases, framed from base 1. The germline ends are 25 bases apart after V is trimmed by 4 bases and J by 8 bases. The germline V gene (reference sequence) provides CDR1 SGHNT and CDR2 YYREEE. The treatment or condition label on this specimen signifies: 15 to 20 received Ad26.COV2.S at low or high dose, single or two shots; a few received placebo; per-sample allocation not given. For vaccine and placebo recipients, repertoires were sequenced using samples collected on day 63 after the first injection. Between 29 July and 7 August 2020, Cohort 1b enrolled around 25 adults aged 18-55 years at one site in Boston, USA. Ad26.COV2.S consisted of a replication-incompetent adenovirus type 26 vector by which a prefusion-stabilized SARS-CoV-2 spike protein from the original Wuhan strain was expressed.

The immunoSEQ Assay was the method used to sequence TCRbeta CDR3 regions. After extraction, genomic DNA underwent amplification by bias-controlled multiplex PCR, followed by high-throughput sequencing. Under the source paper's analysis protocol: To quantify the absolute abundance of each unique TCRbeta CDR3 region, sequences were collapsed and filtered. T cell fraction was estimated by normalization of TCRbeta template counts to usable DNA, with usable DNA being measured through amplification of reference genes present in all nucleated cells. Repertoire TCRs were annotated as SARS-CoV-2-specific by exact matching of V gene, CDR3 amino acid sequence and J gene to a known reactive TCR set. MIRA supplied the reference SARS-CoV-2 TCR set, which was filtered for enrichment in COVID-19-positive ImmuneCODE repertoires so that public or cross-reactive TCRs were removed. Using the MIRA antigens, annotated TCRs were further analysed by specific ORF or by position within an ORF. Depth was the summed frequency of annotated unique rearrangements, while breadth was defined as annotated unique rearrangements over total unique productive rearrangements. Two-sided Wilcoxon rank-sum tests were applied when comparing TCR breadth between groups. Not all clones reach the TCRdb copy of this immuneACCESS table, which keeps in-frame sequences only. Checked studies attribute under half of the gap to unresolved V genes and leave the rest unexplained. V and J calls and clone size follow that table, whereas D and trimming were derived from the DNA. This sample holds about 680,000 clones; 89% were observed only once. The ten largest make up approximately 1.5% of the sample.

This TCR derives from a person between 18 and 60 years old who received the Ad26.COV2.S COVID-19 vaccine or a placebo. The V and J genes are TRBV5-4 and TRBJ2-1, and the D gene may be TRBD1, 7 bases matching. The input for sequencing was peripheral blood, taken in a trial of Ad26.COV2.S vaccine versus placebo. The nucleotide sequence reads TGTGCCAGCAGCCCCACACCTAACAGGGGCCCGGGGGATGAGCAGTTCTTC. Translation gives CASSPTPNRGPGDEQFF.